The rows below give T cell receptor beta chains drawn from one sample of a study of response to subunit inactivated influenza vaccine. TCRdb redid the calling of the RT-PCR reads with MiXCR, one entry per CDR3 protein. The sample includes over 800,000 distinct CDR3 sequences, around 21% of them seen just once. This specimen consisted of PBMCs from blood, obtained around 5 days after vaccination. Receptors were obtained from a man over 45 who received an inactivated influenza vaccine. Both conserved end residues are part of each CDR3. The D gene is left open where the match is weak. Clone size, where shown, is once, few, many, or a class for clones that have expanded.

V gene,clone size,J gene,D gene,CDR3 DNA,CDR3 protein
TRBV4-3,many,TRBJ2-7,TRBD2,TGCGCCAGCAGCCAAGATCCCGGGGGGTTCGACGAGCAGTACTTC,CASSQDPGGFDEQYF
TRBV2,-,TRBJ2-1,TRBD1,TGTGCCAGCAAGACCCGGGACAGGGGACATGAGCAGTTCTTC,CASKTRDRGHEQFF
TRBV12-5,-,TRBJ2-5,-,TGTGCTAGTGGCCACTTGCTTGGGGCCCAGTACTTC,CASGHLLGAQYF
TRBV6-2/TRBV6-3,few,TRBJ1-5,-,TGTGCCAGCCGCGGGCAGGGCAAGAATCAGCCCCAGCATTTT,CASRGQGKNQPQHF
TRBV24-1,few,TRBJ2-7,-,TGTGCCACCCCTAGGAGCGTACCATGCTCCTACGAGCAGTACTTC,CATPRSVPCSYEQYF
TRBV6-1,-,TRBJ2-5,-,TGTGCCAGCAGTGAGCGGGGTTTTGGGGGGACCCAGTACTTC,CASSERGFGGTQYF
TRBV7-2,few,TRBJ1-5,-,TGTGCCAGCAGCTTTAATAACTACGCTCAGCCCCAGCATTTT,CASSFNNYAQPQHF
TRBV20-1,few,TRBJ2-2,-,TGCAGTGCCAGGTCGGGGGGCAGTGTCGGGGAGCTGTTTTTT,CSARSGGSVGELFF
TRBV24-1,-,TRBJ2-2,TRBD1,TGTGCCACCAGTGGCGACAGGGGATGGGACACCGGGGAGCTGTTTTTT,CATSGDRGWDTGELFF
TRBV7-6,-,TRBJ2-7,TRBD1,TGTGCCAGCAGCTTATTTGGGACAGGGCCCTACGAGCAGTACTTC,CASSLFGTGPYEQYF